One sample yielded the 23 T cell receptor beta chains listed below, sequenced in a study of shared clonotypes between healthy human individuals. The protocol was immunoSEQ multiplex PCR, while the TCRdb copy is restricted to in-frame clones and leaves out a portion. The top ten hold approximately 0.32% of the sample, which has about 380,000 clones, about 97% seen once. The sample was memory CD8+ T cells sorted from blood. Subset denoted: CD45RO+ cells pooled with CCR7-negative TemRA cells. The receptors here all came from a man between 25 and 39 years old in good health.

V usage is TRBV7-8 and J usage is TRBJ2-7; D might be TRBD1 (6 bases). Trimming removed 2 bases from V and 4 bases from J, with 12 bases in between. The CDR3 runs 14 residues. Germline loops: CDR1 SGHVS, CDR2 FQNEAQ. The CDR3 coding sequence is TGTGCCAGCAGCTTACCAGGGGTAGGTTACGAGCAGTACTTC. It specifies CASSLPGVGYEQYF.

The chain combines TRBV5-4 with TRBJ2-6; D is undetermined. The CDR3 spans 14 residues. The V gene's germline CDR1 is SGHNT and CDR2 YYREEE (reference sequence). V was cut by 4 bases and J by 4 bases, with 9 bases left in between. For the CDR3, the DNA is TGTGCCAGCAGCCCGGGCGCCGGGGCCAACGTCCTGACTTTC. Its protein is CASSPGAGANVLTF. Using reference TRBV5-4 and TRBJ2-6 for the parts outside the CDR3, the full variable domain is ETGVTQSPTHLIKTRGQQVTLRCSSQSGHNTVSWYQQALGQGPQFIFQYYREEENGRGNFPPRFSGLQFPNYSSELNVNALELDDSALYLCASSPGAGANVLTFGAGSRLTVL.

V is TRBV4-1 and J is TRBJ2-3; D not resolved. The CDR3 sequence is 14 residues long. The germline V gene encodes CDR1 MGHRA and CDR2 YSYEKL. Trimming left V 2 bases short and J 0 bases short, with 6 bases between. The CDR3: CASSQPRSTDTQYF. The DNA of the CDR3 is TGCGCCAGCAGCCAACCTAGAAGCACAGATACGCAGTATTTT.

This clone was counted a single time. The genes are TRBV7-9 and TRBJ2-7; no clear D gene. The V gene lost 1 base and the J gene lost 6 bases, with 7 bases spanning the gap. The CDR3 runs 12 residues. Germline CDR1 is SEHNR and CDR2 is FQNEAQ (reference sequence). The CDR3 bases are TGTGCCAGCAGCTTAGATAGGTTCGAGCAGTACTTC. Its translation is CASSLDRFEQYF.

This clone was seen just once. This rearrangement joins TRBV4-1 to TRBJ2-5, with 13 bases lining up with TRBD2. Germline CDR1 is MGHRA and CDR2 is YSYEKL. V lost 1 base, J lost 2 bases, and 1 base stayed unmatched. This CDR3 has 16 residues. CDR3 nucleotides: TGCGCCAGCAGCCAAGGACTAGCGGGAGGACAAGAGACCCAGTACTTC. It is translated as CASSQGLAGGQETQYF.

CDR3 nucleotides: TGTGCCAGTAGTATAGGAGGGGGACGCGAGCAGTACTTC. As protein: CASSIGGGREQYF. V and J are TRBV19 and TRBJ2-7; possibly TRBD1 for D (6 bases). CDR3 length equals 13 residues. Germline loops: CDR1 LNHDA, CDR2 SQIVND (reference sequence). The ends were cut back, 1 base at V and 6 bases at J, with 10 bases in the middle.

In this sample, this clone turned up once. This sequence joins TRBV11-2 and TRBJ2-2, with 8 bases fitting TRBD2. This CDR3 is 16 amino acids long. V gave up 3 bases and J gave up 9 bases; unmatched junction bases: 12. The germline gives CDR1 SGHAT, CDR2 FQNNGV. This CDR3 reads CASSLGGTGGTRELFF. The DNA of the CDR3 is TGTGCCAGCAGCTTGGGAGGGACGGGGGGGACCCGGGAGCTGTTTTTT. The full variable domain, rest sourced from reference TRBV11-2 and TRBJ2-2, is EAGVAQSPRYKIIEKRQSVAFWCNPISGHATLYWYQQILGQGPKLLIQFQNNGVVDDSQLPKDRFSAERLKGVDSTLKIQPAKLEDSAVYLCASSLGGTGGTRELFFGEGSRLTVL.

The chain carries TRBV28 and TRBJ1-2; the D gene is possibly TRBD1 (6 bases). V lost 2 bases to trimming and J lost 4 bases, with 14 bases between them. CDR1 MDHEN and CDR2 SYDVKM come from the germline V gene. The CDR3 totals 15 residues. CDR3 sequence (DNA): TGTGCCAGCAGTTTAGGGGGGACAAGGGGCTATGGCTACACCTTC. It yields the protein CASSLGGTRGYGYTF.

For this clone: Other nucleotide sequences in the sample specify the same CDR3. The V and J genes are TRBV6-5 and TRBJ2-3; the match to TRBD2 covers 10 bases. Trimming cost V 0 bases and J 0 bases; bases outside gene matches: 0. The CDR3 runs to 16 residues. CDR1 is MNHEY and CDR2 is SVGAGI in the germline V gene. DNA for the CDR3: TGTGCCAGCAGTTACTCGACTAGCGGGAGCACAGATACGCAGTATTTT. Amino acid sequence: CASSYSTSGSTDTQYF.

CDR3 loop: CASSAKTGFGDDYGYTF. The CDR3, as DNA: TGTGCCAGCAGCGCTAAGACAGGTTTCGGGGATGACTATGGCTACACCTTC. V usage is TRBV9 and J usage is TRBJ1-2; possible D gene TRBD1, 6 bases. The V gene's germline CDR1 is SGDLS and CDR2 YYNGEE. The CDR3 spans 17 residues. V was cut by 3 bases and J by 3 bases, with 21 bases left in between.

The J gene is TRBJ2-2, the V gene TRBV11-1, with 8 bases identical to TRBD1. V was pared by 1 base and J by 5 bases, with 3 bases of the junction left unmatched. The CDR3 has 15 residues. CDR1 and CDR2 from the germline V gene are SGHAT and FQDESV (reference sequence). This CDR3 is CASSLDRGRTGELFF. Here the CDR3 DNA reads TGTGCCAGCAGCTTAGACAGGGGGAGAACCGGGGAGCTGTTTTTT.

The chain employs TRBV7-9 and TRBJ1-2; D is undetermined. The germline V gene encodes CDR1 SEHNR and CDR2 FQNEAQ (reference sequence). V was clipped by 5 bases and J by 1 base, with 14 bases between them. This CDR3 contains 15 residues. Here the CDR3 reads CASSIIGRDNYGYTF. The CDR3 nucleotides read TGTGCCAGCAGCATCATCGGACGGGATAACTATGGCTACACCTTC.

The chain has TRBV5-1 and TRBJ1-3; TRBD1 agrees at 7 bases. J gave up 1 base and V 4 bases, and 8 bases lay outside the gene matches. Germline values: CDR1 SGHRS, CDR2 YFSETQ. The CDR3 has 16 residues. In DNA, the CDR3 is TGCGCCAGCAGCCAACAGGGGCGGGTGTCTGGAAACACCATATATTTT. It codes for CASSQQGRVSGNTIYF.

In its sample, this clone was seen once. The chain links TRBV18 to TRBJ1-4; 7 bases agree with TRBD1. This CDR3 spans 14 amino acids. The V gene's germline CDR1 is KGHSH and CDR2 LQKENI. Trimming cost V 1 base and J 8 bases; bases outside gene matches: 4. DNA of the CDR3: TGTGCCAGCTCACCACAGAGGGGACAGGAAAAACTGTTTTTT. Its protein product is CASSPQRGQEKLFF. Using reference TRBV18 and TRBJ1-4 for the parts outside the CDR3, the full variable domain is NAGVMQNPRHLVRRRGQEARLRCSPMKGHSHVYWYRQLPEEGLKFMVYLQKENIIDESGMPKERFSAEFPKEGPSILRIQQVVRGDSAAYFCASSPQRGQEKLFFGSGTQLSVL.

This chain links TRBV5-5 with TRBJ2-1, with D tentatively TRBD2 (5 bases). Germline CDR1 is SGHKS and CDR2 is YYEKEE (reference sequence). The CDR3 loop spans 13 amino acids. V lost 5 bases and J 7 bases, leaving 13 bases between the germline ends. This CDR3 is CASREVHGNEQFF. CDR3 nucleotides: TGTGCCAGCAGGGAGGTCCACGGGAATGAGCAGTTCTTC.

V gene TRBV5-1 combines with J gene TRBJ2-1; D not resolved. The CDR3 is 12 amino acids. V shed 2 bases and J shed 6 bases, with 6 bases lying between them. Looked up from germline, CDR1 is SGHRS and CDR2 is YFSETQ. CDR3 nucleotides: TGCGCCAGCAGCTTTGAAGGCAATGAGCAGTTCTTC. Translating it yields CASSFEGNEQFF. The full variable domain, with the rest looked up from reference TRBV5-1 and TRBJ2-1, is KAGVTQTPRYLIKTRGQQVTLSCSPISGHRSVSWYQQTPGQGLQFLFEYFSETQRNKGNFPGRFSGRQFSNSRSEMNVSTLELGDSALYLCASSFEGNEQFFGPGTRLTVL.

The J gene is TRBJ1-5, the V gene TRBV7-2, with a tentative D call TRBD1 (5 bases). Germline V gene lookup returns CDR1 SGHTA and CDR2 FQGNSA. CDR3 length equals 14 residues. V lost 3 bases and J 1 base, leaving 7 bases between the germline ends. The CDR3 loop reads CASSFRDSNQPQHF. The CDR3 DNA follows: TGTGCCAGCAGCTTCCGGGACAGCAATCAGCCCCAGCATTTT.

The chain employs TRBV10-3 and TRBJ2-7; 11 bases fit TRBD2. The ends lost 2 bases at V and 6 bases at J; junction bases unmatched: 3. CDR3 length equals 14 residues. Germline values: CDR1 ENHRY, CDR2 SYGVKD. The CDR3 reads CAISEKLAGVEQYF. CDR3 nucleotides: TGTGCCATCAGTGAGAAACTAGCGGGAGTCGAGCAGTACTTC.

The V call is TRBV5-4, the J call TRBJ1-2; 7 bases align to TRBD1. CDR3 size: 12 residues. V shed 2 bases, J shed 8 bases, and the junction held 3 bases outside the gene matches. Germline values: CDR1 SGHNT, CDR2 YYREEE (reference sequence). The CDR3 sequence: CASSLQGLGYTF. In DNA form, the CDR3 reads TGTGCCAGCAGCTTACAGGGGTTAGGCTACACCTTC.

This rearrangement joins TRBV30 to TRBJ1-1; unclear D gene. V lost 0 bases and J 0 bases, leaving 8 bases between the germline ends. Per the germline V gene, CDR1 is GTSNPN and CDR2 is SVGIG (reference sequence). The CDR3 contains 14 residues. The CDR3 spells CAWSVLGVNTEAFF. The CDR3 DNA reads as TGTGCCTGGAGTGTGCTAGGTGTGAACACTGAAGCTTTCTTT.

In DNA, the CDR3 is TGTGCCAGCAGCTTAGCGGGGGCGCAAAGCTATGGCTACACCTTC. Its translation: CASSLAGAQSYGYTF. The V and J genes are TRBV7-9 and TRBJ1-2, with a possible D match to TRBD1 (6 bases). CDR1 is SEHNR, CDR2 FQNEAQ, per germline (reference sequence). CDR3 length equals 15 residues. V was clipped by 0 bases and J by 4 bases, with 12 bases between them.

This chain connects TRBV6-5 to TRBJ2-1; 9 bases are shared with TRBD2. Germline loops: CDR1 MNHEY, CDR2 SVGAGI. The CDR3 runs to 15 residues. The V gene end was trimmed by 6 bases and the J gene end by 6 bases; junction bases not matched to a gene: 9. The CDR3 region has the DNA TGTGCCAGCAGCCCCGCGGCGGGAGGGCCCAATGAGCAGTTCTTC. Translating it yields CASSPAAGGPNEQFF.

The V and J genes are TRBV6-1 and TRBJ1-1, with TRBD1 matching 9 bases. V was clipped by 2 bases and J by 1 base; unmatched bases: 2. The germline V gene has CDR1 MNHNS and CDR2 SASEGT. This CDR3 region has 15 residues. The CDR3 coding sequence is TGTGCCAGCAGTGAACCGACAGGGGGGAACACTGAAGCTTTCTTT. It specifies CASSEPTGGNTEAFF.